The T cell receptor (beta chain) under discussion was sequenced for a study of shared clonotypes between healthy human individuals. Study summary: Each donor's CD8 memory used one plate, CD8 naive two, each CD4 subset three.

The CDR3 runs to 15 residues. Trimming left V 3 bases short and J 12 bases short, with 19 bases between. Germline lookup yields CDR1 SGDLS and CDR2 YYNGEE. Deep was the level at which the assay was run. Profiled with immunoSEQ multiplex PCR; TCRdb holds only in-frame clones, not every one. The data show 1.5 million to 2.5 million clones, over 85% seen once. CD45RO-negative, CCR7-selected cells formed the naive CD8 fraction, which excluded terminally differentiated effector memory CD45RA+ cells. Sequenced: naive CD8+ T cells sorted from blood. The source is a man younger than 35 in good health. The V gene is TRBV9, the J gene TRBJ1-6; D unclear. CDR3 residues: CASSETYKGILPLHF. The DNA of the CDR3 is TGTGCCAGCAGCGAGACCTACAAAGGAATTCTACCCCTCCACTTT.